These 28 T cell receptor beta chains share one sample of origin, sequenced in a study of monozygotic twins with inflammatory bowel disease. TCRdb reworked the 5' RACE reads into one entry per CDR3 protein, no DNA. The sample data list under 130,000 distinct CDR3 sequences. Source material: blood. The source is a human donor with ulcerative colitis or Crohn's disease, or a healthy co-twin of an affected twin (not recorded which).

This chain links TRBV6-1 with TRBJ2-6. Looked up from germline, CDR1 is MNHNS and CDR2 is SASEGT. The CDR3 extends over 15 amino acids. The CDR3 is CASSKQGSGANVLTF.

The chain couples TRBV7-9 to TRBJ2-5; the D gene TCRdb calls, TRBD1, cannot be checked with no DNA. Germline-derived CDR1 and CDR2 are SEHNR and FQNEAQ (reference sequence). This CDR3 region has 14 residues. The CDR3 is CASSPRDLQETQYF.

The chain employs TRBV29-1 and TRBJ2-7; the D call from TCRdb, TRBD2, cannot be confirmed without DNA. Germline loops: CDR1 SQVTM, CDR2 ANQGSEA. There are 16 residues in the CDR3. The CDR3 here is CSVEDRLAGGSYEQYF.

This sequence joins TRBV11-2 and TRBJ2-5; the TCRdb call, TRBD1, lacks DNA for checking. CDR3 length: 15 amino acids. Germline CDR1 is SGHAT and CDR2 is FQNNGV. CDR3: CASRLRGTGQETQYF.

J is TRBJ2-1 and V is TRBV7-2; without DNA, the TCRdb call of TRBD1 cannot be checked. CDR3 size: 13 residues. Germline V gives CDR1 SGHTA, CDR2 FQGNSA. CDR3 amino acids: CASSSFFPSEQFF.

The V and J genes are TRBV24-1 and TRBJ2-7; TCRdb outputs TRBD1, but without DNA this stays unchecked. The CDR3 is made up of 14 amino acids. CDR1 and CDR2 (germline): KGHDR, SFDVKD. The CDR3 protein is CATSDLQTREGTYF.

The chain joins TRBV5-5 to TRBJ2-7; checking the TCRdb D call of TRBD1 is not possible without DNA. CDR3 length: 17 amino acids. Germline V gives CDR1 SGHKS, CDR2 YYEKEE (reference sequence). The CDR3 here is CASSLVFRAGANYEQYF.

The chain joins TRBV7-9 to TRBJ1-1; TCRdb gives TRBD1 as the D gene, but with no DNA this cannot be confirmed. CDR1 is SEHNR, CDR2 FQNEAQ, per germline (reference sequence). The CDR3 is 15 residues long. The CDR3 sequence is CASSYRTGKNTEAFF.

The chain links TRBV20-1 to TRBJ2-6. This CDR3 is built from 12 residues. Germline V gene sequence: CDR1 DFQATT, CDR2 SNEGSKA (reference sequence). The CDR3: CSAISGANVLTF.

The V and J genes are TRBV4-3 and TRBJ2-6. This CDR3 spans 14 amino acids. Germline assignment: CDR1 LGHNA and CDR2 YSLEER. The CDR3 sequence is CASSQDSGANVLTF.

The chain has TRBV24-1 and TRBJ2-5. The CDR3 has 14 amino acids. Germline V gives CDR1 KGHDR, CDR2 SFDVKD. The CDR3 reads CATSDYQYGGAQYF.

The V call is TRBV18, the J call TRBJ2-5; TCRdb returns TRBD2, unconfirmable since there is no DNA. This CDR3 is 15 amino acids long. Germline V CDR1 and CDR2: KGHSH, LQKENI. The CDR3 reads CASSRTSGGVETQYF.

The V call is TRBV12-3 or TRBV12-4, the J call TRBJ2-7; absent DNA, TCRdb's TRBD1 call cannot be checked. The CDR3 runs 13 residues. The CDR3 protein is CASSLSGSYEQYF.

The chain's CDR3 is CASSLGGHKNIQYF. This sequence joins TRBV12-3 or TRBV12-4 and TRBJ2-4; no DNA is available, so the TRBD1 call from TCRdb remains unchecked. The CDR3 sequence is 14 residues long.

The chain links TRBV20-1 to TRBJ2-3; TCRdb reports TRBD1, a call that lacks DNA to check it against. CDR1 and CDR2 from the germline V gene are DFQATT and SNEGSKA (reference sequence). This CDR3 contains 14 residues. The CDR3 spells CSARDWGLTDTQYF.

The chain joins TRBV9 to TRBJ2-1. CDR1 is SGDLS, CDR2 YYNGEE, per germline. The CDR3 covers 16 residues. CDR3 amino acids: CASSGASGLSYNEQFF.

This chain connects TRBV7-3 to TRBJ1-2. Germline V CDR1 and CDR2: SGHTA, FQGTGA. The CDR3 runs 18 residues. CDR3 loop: CASSPTGGSWGKSNGYTF.

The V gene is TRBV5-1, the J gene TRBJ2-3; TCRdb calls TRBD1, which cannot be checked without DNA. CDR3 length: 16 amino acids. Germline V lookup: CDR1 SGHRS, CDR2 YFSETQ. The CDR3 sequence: CASSYYAGQYTDTQYF.

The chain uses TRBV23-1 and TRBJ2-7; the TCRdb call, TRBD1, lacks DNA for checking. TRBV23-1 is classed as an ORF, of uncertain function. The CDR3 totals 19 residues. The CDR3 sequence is CASSQLTMARDRGSNEQYF.

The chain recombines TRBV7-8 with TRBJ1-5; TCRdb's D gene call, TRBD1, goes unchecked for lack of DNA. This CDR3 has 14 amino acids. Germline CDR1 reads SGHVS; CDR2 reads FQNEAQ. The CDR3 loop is CASSFRGGGQPQHF.

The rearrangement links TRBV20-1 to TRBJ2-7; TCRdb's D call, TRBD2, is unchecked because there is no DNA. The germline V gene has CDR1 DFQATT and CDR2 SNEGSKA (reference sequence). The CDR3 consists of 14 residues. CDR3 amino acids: CSARKTSSNDEQYF.

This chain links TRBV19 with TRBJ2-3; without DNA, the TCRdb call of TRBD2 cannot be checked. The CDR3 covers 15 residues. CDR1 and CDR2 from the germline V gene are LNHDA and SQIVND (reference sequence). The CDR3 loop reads CASRRRAVGTDTQYF.

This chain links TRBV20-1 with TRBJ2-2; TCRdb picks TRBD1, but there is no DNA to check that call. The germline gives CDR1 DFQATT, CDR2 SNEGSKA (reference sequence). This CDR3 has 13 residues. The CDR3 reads CSAPDPNTGELFF.

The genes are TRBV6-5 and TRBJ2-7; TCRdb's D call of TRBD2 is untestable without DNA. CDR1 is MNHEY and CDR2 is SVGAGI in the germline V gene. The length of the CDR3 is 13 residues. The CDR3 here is CASSIAGDDEQYF.

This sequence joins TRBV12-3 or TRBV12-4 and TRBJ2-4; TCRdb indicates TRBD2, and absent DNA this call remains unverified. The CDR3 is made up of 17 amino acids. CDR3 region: CASSLMSSGSAKNIQYF.

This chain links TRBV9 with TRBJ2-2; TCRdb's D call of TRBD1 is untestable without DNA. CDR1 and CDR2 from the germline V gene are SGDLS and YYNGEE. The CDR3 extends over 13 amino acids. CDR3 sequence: CASSGTGTGELFF.

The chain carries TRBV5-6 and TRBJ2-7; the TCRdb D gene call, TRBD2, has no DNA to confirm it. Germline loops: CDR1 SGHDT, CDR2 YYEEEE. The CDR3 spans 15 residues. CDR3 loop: CASSVTSGSRYEQYF.

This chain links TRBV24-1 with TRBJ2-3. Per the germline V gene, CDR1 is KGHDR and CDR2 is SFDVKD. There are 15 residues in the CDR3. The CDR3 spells CATSDRTASTDTQYF.